A selection of T cell receptor beta chains follows, all from one sample in a study of neoadjuvant anti-PD-1 for oral cavity cancer. Here immunoSEQ multiplex PCR was the method, and the copy in TCRdb shows in-frame clones only, minus some. The table lists tens of thousands of clones, 25% to 30% of them singletons. This material consisted of tumor tissue, taken after nivolumab (anti-PD-1) treatment. All receptors derive from a person between 35 and 79 years old with oral cavity squamous cell carcinoma. The CDR3 runs from the conserved cysteine through the conserved F or W. Fields, in order: CDR3 length, V gene, J gene, D gene, clone size, CDR3 protein, CDR3 DNA. The D gene is left open where the match is weak. The size of a clone is reported for some rows only, either as once, few or many, or as a class for expanded clones.

15,TRBV6-1,TRBJ1-5,.,.,CASSEADGHGQPQHF,TGTGCCAGCAGTGAAGCGGATGGCCACGGGCAGCCCCAGCATTTT
16,TRBV5-1,TRBJ2-1,TRBD2,.,CASSPWTSSSYNEQFF,TGCGCCAGCAGCCCGTGGACTAGCAGCTCCTACAATGAGCAGTTCTTC
14,TRBV4-1,TRBJ2-2,.,.,CASSLPSTGGELFF,TGCGCCAGCAGCCTACCTTCAACTGGCGGGGAGCTGTTTTTT
16,TRBV2,TRBJ2-3,.,few,CASRSLPGGSTDTQYF,TGTGCCAGCAGAAGTCTCCCTGGCGGGAGCACAGATACGCAGTATTTT
15,TRBV4-1,TRBJ1-4,.,.,CASSLRSPTNEKLFF,TGCGCCAGCAGCCTCCGGAGTCCAACTAATGAAAAACTGTTTTTT
15,TRBV6-6,TRBJ1-5,.,.,CASSLGVYSNQPQHF,TGTGCCAGCAGTTTAGGGGTGTATAGCAATCAGCCCCAGCATTTT
11,TRBV5-1,TRBJ1-2,.,few,CASSWGYGYTF,TGCGCCAGCAGCTGGGGGTATGGCTACACCTTC
16,TRBV9,TRBJ1-1,.,medium-sized,CASSVGLQATGGEAFF,TGTGCCAGCAGCGTAGGGCTACAGGCCACCGGGGGTGAAGCTTTCTTT
16,TRBV9,TRBJ1-6,TRBD1,few,CASSVAPDRADSPLHF,TGTGCCAGCAGCGTAGCCCCGGACAGGGCAGATTCACCCCTCCACTTT
15,TRBV19,TRBJ2-7,.,.,CASSIYYYTSYEQYF,TGTGCCAGTAGTATTTACTACTACACCTCCTACGAGCAGTACTTC
16,TRBV5-1,TRBJ1-6,.,few,CASSPGQPMPYSPLHF,TGCGCCAGCAGCCCTGGACAGCCAATGCCATATTCACCCCTCCACTTT
12,TRBV5-1,TRBJ2-1,.,few,CASSLVGIEQFF,TGCGCCAGCAGCTTGGTCGGAATTGAGCAGTTCTTC
12,TRBV30,TRBJ1-1,.,.,CAWSRQVAEAFF,TGTGCCTGGAGTCGACAGGTTGCTGAAGCTTTCTTT
11,TRBV29-1,TRBJ2-7,.,.,CSVSGYYEQYF,TGCAGCGTCTCAGGGTACTACGAGCAGTACTTC
11,TRBV5-1,TRBJ2-7,.,many,CASSSHYEQYF,TGCGCCAGCAGCTCCCACTACGAGCAGTACTTC
12,TRBV5-1,TRBJ1-1,.,.,CASSFEGTEAFF,TGCGCCAGCAGCTTTGAGGGGACTGAAGCTTTCTTT
12,TRBV11-3,TRBJ1-1,.,few,CASSLEGGVAFF,TGTGCCAGCAGCTTAGAGGGAGGGGTTGCTTTCTTT
14,TRBV11-3,TRBJ2-7,.,.,CASSSTPSSYEQYF,TGTGCCAGCAGCTCTACCCCGAGCTCCTACGAGCAGTACTTC
14,TRBV2,TRBJ1-5,TRBD1,.,CASSRDSSNQPQHF,TGTGCCAGCAGTAGGGACAGTAGCAATCAGCCCCAGCATTTT
17,TRBV18,TRBJ2-3,.,.,CASSPRQSGADTDTQYF,TGTGCCAGCTCACCACGACAGTCGGGAGCTGACACAGATACGCAGTATTTT
16,TRBV7-9,TRBJ2-3,TRBD2,.,CASSPGLHTFTDTQYF,TGTGCCAGCAGCCCGGGACTACACACTTTCACAGATACGCAGTATTTT
15,TRBV15,TRBJ2-6,.,.,CATSRDRAGANVLTF,TGTGCCACCAGCAGAGACAGGGCTGGGGCCAACGTCCTGACTTTC
15,TRBV15,TRBJ2-6,.,.,CATSEERPGANVLTF,TGTGCCACCAGTGAAGAGCGACCTGGGGCCAACGTCCTGACTTTC
13,TRBV7-6,TRBJ2-1,.,.,CASSHTRLDEQFF,TGTGCCAGCAGCCATACCCGACTCGATGAGCAGTTCTTC
15,TRBV27,TRBJ2-7,TRBD2,.,CASSWSGGTPYEQYF,TGTGCCAGCAGCTGGAGCGGGGGGACACCTTACGAGCAGTACTTC
20,TRBV4-2,TRBJ2-3,TRBD2,few,CASSQDSLSSSGGSTDTQYF,TGTGCCAGCAGCCAGGATTCCCTATCTTCTAGCGGAGGAAGCACAGATACGCAGTATTTT
17,TRBV7-8,TRBJ2-5,.,.,CASSLGSGARGQETQYF,TGTGCCAGCAGCTTAGGCTCAGGGGCGCGTGGTCAAGAGACCCAGTACTTC
16,TRBV7-2,TRBJ2-1,.,.,CASSLNALRGKNEQFF,TGTGCCAGCAGCTTAAATGCCCTACGGGGAAAAAATGAGCAGTTCTTC
12,TRBV7-9,TRBJ1-5,.,medium-sized,CASSLGTQPQHF,TGTGCCAGCAGCTTAGGGACGCAGCCCCAGCATTTT
15,TRBV2,TRBJ2-2,TRBD2,few,CASSLAGDNTGELFF,TGTGCCAGCAGTCTAGCGGGAGATAACACCGGGGAGCTGTTTTTT
14,TRBV2,TRBJ2-5,.,many,CASSDAWSGGTQYF,TGTGCCAGCAGTGATGCTTGGTCGGGCGGGACCCAGTACTTC
14,TRBV5-1,TRBJ2-3,.,.,CASSPGLALGPQYF,TGCGCCAGCAGCCCGGGACTTGCATTAGGTCCGCAGTATTTT
17,TRBV28,TRBJ2-7,TRBD1,.,CASSQPSPDRGNYEQYF,TGTGCCAGCAGCCAACCATCGCCGGACAGGGGGAACTACGAGCAGTACTTC